Following are 9 T cell receptor beta chains from one sample sequenced in a study of cytomegalovirus exposure and HLA in healthy donors. Vbeta (60) and Jbeta (13) primers were used in the PCR. Method: immunoSEQ multiplex PCR; TCRdb's copy keeps in-frame clones and lacks some. The sample consists of 150,000 to 180,000 clones, approximately 72% of them appearing once. Sequenced: PBMCs. All receptors come from a man between 18 and 35 years old in good health and CMV-seronegative.

This clone was seen a few times. This chain connects TRBV19 to TRBJ2-7; D gene uncertain. Germline V gene sequence: CDR1 LNHDA, CDR2 SQIVND (reference sequence). The CDR3 contains 14 residues. The ends were cut back, 4 bases at V and 3 bases at J, with 13 bases in the middle. CDR3 sequence: CASSTQDQYYEQYF. Here the CDR3 DNA reads TGTGCCAGTAGTACCCAGGATCAATACTACGAGCAGTACTTC.

The V gene is TRBV5-4, the J gene TRBJ2-2, with a weak D call TRBD1 (5 bases). This CDR3 is 16 amino acids long. V was clipped by 1 base and J by 4 bases, with 14 bases between them. Germline V lookup: CDR1 SGHNT, CDR2 YYREEE (reference sequence). CDR3 DNA: TGTGCCAGCAGCTTGAGCCAGGGCGGTGGCACCGGGGAGCTGTTTTTT. Translating gives CASSLSQGGGTGELFF. Based on the CDR3 plus reference TRBV5-4 and TRBJ2-2, the full variable domain is ETGVTQSPTHLIKTRGQQVTLRCSSQSGHNTVSWYQQALGQGPQFIFQYYREEENGRGNFPPRFSGLQFPNYSSELNVNALELDDSALYLCASSLSQGGGTGELFFGEGSRLTVL.

The rearrangement joins TRBV7-9 to TRBJ2-5, with a weak D call TRBD2 (6 bases). This CDR3 region has 15 residues. Germline-derived CDR1 and CDR2 are SEHNR and FQNEAQ (reference sequence). Trimming took off 7 bases at V and 3 bases at J, with 18 bases between the two ends. This CDR3 reads CASNTGGTQKETQYF. In DNA form, the CDR3 reads TGTGCCAGCAACACCGGCGGGACTCAGAAAGAGACCCAGTACTTC.

The sample holds a few counts of this clone. The V call is TRBV7-2, the J call TRBJ2-1; no clear D gene. V lost 1 base and J lost 0, with 10 bases in between. Germline loops: CDR1 SGHTA, CDR2 FQGNSA. This CDR3 spans 16 amino acids. The CDR3 DNA reads TGTGCCAGCAGCTTAGGTCCTACGAGCTCCTACAATGAGCAGTTCTTC. Translation: CASSLGPTSSYNEQFF. Supplemented by reference TRBV7-2 and TRBJ2-1, the full variable domain reads GAGVSQSPSNKVTEKGKDVELRCDPISGHTALYWYRQSLGQGLEFLIYFQGNSAPDKSGLPSDRFSAERTGGSVSTLTIQRTQQEDSAVYLCASSLGPTSSYNEQFFGPGTRLTVL.

The chain's CDR3 is CASSTRQNEKLFF. The CDR3 DNA follows: TGTGCCAGTTCCACGCGGCAGAATGAAAAACTGTTTTTT. The gene calls are TRBV6-4 and TRBJ1-4; D remains unclear. The CDR3 sequence is 13 residues long. The germline V and J ends were trimmed by 9 bases and 5 bases, with 13 bases remaining between them. Per germline, CDR1 MRHNA and CDR2 SNTAGT.

The chain links TRBV7-9 to TRBJ1-2; no clear D. This CDR3 region has 14 residues. CDR1 is SEHNR, CDR2 FQNEAQ, per germline (reference sequence). V was clipped by 4 bases and J by 6 bases, with 15 bases between them. The CDR3 loop is CASSSAGFKNGYTF. CDR3 DNA: TGTGCCAGCAGCTCCGCGGGGTTCAAGAATGGCTACACCTTC.

A word on this clone: The sample carries other DNA sequences with the same CDR3. The chain joins TRBV5-4 to TRBJ2-2, with D possibly being TRBD2 (6 bases). The germline CDR1 and CDR2 sequences are SGHNT and YYREEE (reference sequence). This CDR3 spans 12 amino acids. The germline V and J ends were trimmed by 4 bases and 7 bases, with 8 bases remaining between them. CDR3 loop: CASSRGSGELFF. The CDR3 coding sequence is TGTGCCAGCAGCCGGGGGAGCGGGGAGCTGTTTTTT.

This rearrangement joins TRBV4-3 to TRBJ1-2, with 8 bases fitting TRBD1. The CDR3 covers 14 residues. The J segment lost 7 bases and the V segment lost 1 base, leaving 5 bases of the junction unmatched. Looked up from germline, CDR1 is LGHNA and CDR2 is YSLEER. The CDR3 DNA reads TGCGCCAGCAGCCAAGTCAGGGGGCGGAGTGGCTACACCTTC. Protein: CASSQVRGRSGYTF.

This chain joins TRBV6-5 and TRBJ2-1; 9 bases agree with TRBD2. The length of the CDR3 is 16 residues. Germline lookup yields CDR1 MNHEY and CDR2 SVGAGI. V lost 2 bases to trimming and J lost 5 bases; unmatched junction nucleotides: 7. CDR3: CASSYGGGALNNEQFF. CDR3 bases: TGTGCCAGCAGTTACGGCGGGGGGGCATTAAACAATGAGCAGTTCTTC.